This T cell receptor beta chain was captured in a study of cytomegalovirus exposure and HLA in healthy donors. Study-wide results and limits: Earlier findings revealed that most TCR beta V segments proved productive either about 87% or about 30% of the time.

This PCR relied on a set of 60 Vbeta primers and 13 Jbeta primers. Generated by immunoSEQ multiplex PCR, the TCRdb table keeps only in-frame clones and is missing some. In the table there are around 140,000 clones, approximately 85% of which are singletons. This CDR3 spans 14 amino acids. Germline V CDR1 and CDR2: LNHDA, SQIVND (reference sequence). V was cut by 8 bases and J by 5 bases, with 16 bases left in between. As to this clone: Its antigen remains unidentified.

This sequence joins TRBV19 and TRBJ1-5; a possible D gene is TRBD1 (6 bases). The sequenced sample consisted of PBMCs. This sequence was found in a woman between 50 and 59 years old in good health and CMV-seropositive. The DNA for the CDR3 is TGTGCCAGTTTCCCCTCGGGGGGGCATCAGCCCCAGCATTTT. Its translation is CASFPSGGHQPQHF. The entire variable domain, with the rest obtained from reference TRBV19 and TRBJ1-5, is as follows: DGGITQSPKYLFRKEGQNVTLSCEQNLNHDAMYWYRQDPGQGLRLIYYSQIVNDFQKGDIAEGYSVSREKKESFPLTVTSAQKNPTAFYLCASFPSGGHQPQHFGDGTRLSIL.